The rows below give T cell receptor beta chains drawn from one sample of a study of CD8 T cells in Susac syndrome. From the immunoSEQ multiplex PCR reads, TCRdb called clonotypes with MiXCR, one entry per CDR3 protein. This sample yields 120,000 or so distinct CDR3 sequences, of which 85% to 95% are seen a single time; about 0.27% belongs to the top ten. Sequencing was performed on CD8+ T cells from PBMCs. The receptor source for this set is a human donor with Susac syndrome. The CDR3 runs from the conserved cysteine through the conserved F or W. A D gene is named only where the DNA matches it firmly. Part of the rows lack a size; the others show once, few, many or a class for expanded clones.

once	TRBD1	TRBV18	TRBJ1-1	TGTGCCAGCTCACCCTTCGATGGGACAGGGGGCCCGGGAATCACTGAAGCTTTCTTT	CASSPFDGTGGPGITEAFF
once	.	TRBV3-1	TRBJ2-5	TGTGCCAGCAGCCAAGATGGCACCCATGGCAAAAGGGAGACCCAGTACTTC	CASSQDGTHGKRETQYF
.	.	TRBV5-1	TRBJ1-2	TGCGCCAGCAGGGGGGACGCCTCAAATGGCTACACCTTC	CASRGDASNGYTF
.	.	TRBV4-1	TRBJ1-5	TGCGCCAGCAGCCAAGAACGAGGAGTTGGCAATCAGCCCCAGCATTTT	CASSQERGVGNQPQHF
.	.	TRBV29-1	TRBJ2-3	TGCAGCGTTGTCCCGGGCACAGATACGCAGTATTTT	CSVVPGTDTQYF
.	.	TRBV3-1	TRBJ1-4	TGTGCCAGCAGCCTCGTGTGGGCAAATGAAAAACTGTTTTTT	CASSLVWANEKLFF
once	.	TRBV13	TRBJ1-2	TGTGCCAGCAGCTTAGGGGCACGGGAGGCCCGTGGCTACACCTTC	CASSLGAREARGYTF
.	.	TRBV27	TRBJ2-2	TGTGCCAGCAGTTTATCCGCAGAACCATTTACCGGGGAGCTGTTTTTT	CASSLSAEPFTGELFF
.	TRBD1	TRBV29-1	TRBJ2-1	TGCAGCGTCGAATCCGGGACAGCCTACAATGAGCAGTTCTTC	CSVESGTAYNEQFF
.	.	TRBV24-1	TRBJ2-2	TGTGCCACCAGTGGGCAGAACACCGGGGAGCTGTTTTTT	CATSGQNTGELFF
.	TRBD2	TRBV7-2	TRBJ2-5	TGTGCCAGCAGCCCCCCGGGACTAGCGGGGGGTCGCGGAAAGACCCAGTACTTC	CASSPPGLAGGRGKTQYF
.	TRBD1	TRBV5-1	TRBJ1-6	TGCGCCAGCAGCCCTGACAGGGTCGATCGTGGCGATGATTCACCCCTCCACTTT	CASSPDRVDRGDDSPLHF
.	.	TRBV4-3	TRBJ1-4	TGCGCCAGCAGCCAAGATTCGGCCTCCGAAAGGGAAAAACTGTTTTTT	CASSQDSASEREKLFF
.	TRBD1	TRBV25-1	TRBJ2-7	TGTGCCAGCAGGACCGGGACAGCAAGCTCCTACGAGCAGTACTTC	CASRTGTASSYEQYF
.	TRBD2	TRBV15	TRBJ2-1	TGTGCCACCAGCAGAGTACGCGGGGGGGCCGGTAATGAGCAGTTCTTC	CATSRVRGGAGNEQFF
once	.	TRBV3-1	TRBJ1-1	TGTGCCAGCAGCCTCCGGATGAACACTGAAGCTTTCTTT	CASSLRMNTEAFF
.	.	TRBV28	TRBJ2-1	TGTGCCGCCGGACAAGGGGGCAATGAGCAGTTCTTC	CAAGQGGNEQFF
.	.	TRBV5-1	TRBJ2-7	TGCGCCAGCAGCCCTCAATTCGGGACACAAGACTACGAGCAGTACTTC	CASSPQFGTQDYEQYF
once	.	TRBV6-5	TRBJ1-1	TGTGCCAGCAGGATACAGGGCGAGGGGAACACTGAAGCTTTCTTT	CASRIQGEGNTEAFF
.	.	TRBV11-2	TRBJ2-5	TGTGCCAGCAGCCTAGACCCTCCCGGGACATACCAAGAGACCCAGTACTTC	CASSLDPPGTYQETQYF
.	.	TRBV21-1	TRBJ2-7	TGTGCCAGCAGCAAAGCGGAAGCGGGGGGTCCCGCCAAGCAGTACTTC	CASSKAEAGGPAKQYF
.	TRBD1	TRBV13	TRBJ1-6	TGTGCCAGCAGCTTAGGCCTCGGACAGGGAAGTTCACCCCTCCACTTT	CASSLGLGQGSSPLHF
.	.	TRBV19	TRBJ1-2	TGTGCCAGTGAAGGCGACACTAAGGACAGCTATGGCTACACCTTC	CASEGDTKDSYGYTF
.	TRBD2	TRBV3-1	TRBJ2-5	TGTGCCAGCAGCCAAGTAACTAGCGGGGGGGAAAAGACCCAGTACTTC	CASSQVTSGGEKTQYF
.	.	TRBV28	TRBJ2-2	TGTGCCAGCAGTTCGGGGCGAGGGACCGGGGAGCTGTTTTTT	CASSSGRGTGELFF
.	.	TRBV4-2	TRBJ2-5	TGTGCCAGCAGCCAAGACATCATGCAGAAGAAGACCCAGTACTTC	CASSQDIMQKKTQYF
.	.	TRBV30	TRBJ1-4	TGTGCCTGGAGTGTAGTGGGAGGAGACGAAAAACTGTTTTTT	CAWSVVGGDEKLFF
.	TRBD1	TRBV20-1	TRBJ2-1	TGCAGTGCTAGAGGACCGAGGGGACAGGGCGCATATGAGCAGTTCTTC	CSARGPRGQGAYEQFF
.	.	TRBV3-1	TRBJ2-7	TGTGCCAGCAGCCAGAATGTTGGACAATCCTACGAGCAGTACTTC	CASSQNVGQSYEQYF
.	.	TRBV20-1	TRBJ2-1	TGCAGTGCTAGAGCGGGGGGCCATTACTACAATGAGCAGTTCTTC	CSARAGGHYYNEQFF
.	.	TRBV30	TRBJ2-3	TGTGCCTGGAGTCTAGGCAGCACAGATACGCAGTATTTT	CAWSLGSTDTQYF
.	.	TRBV14	TRBJ2-3	TGTGCCAGCAGCCAAGGATCGTATACGCAGTATTTT	CASSQGSYTQYF
.	.	TRBV3-1	TRBJ2-1	TGTGCCAGCACCGACGGCGGGGATGCCTACAATGAGCAGTTCTTC	CASTDGGDAYNEQFF
.	.	TRBV20-1	TRBJ2-5	TGCAGTGCTATCAGGAAGTCGGTCAGAGCAGAGACCCAGTACTTC	CSAIRKSVRAETQYF
.	TRBD2	TRBV19	TRBJ2-3	TGTGCCAGTAGAGGGGAGCGGGGGCCTACAGATACGCAGTATTTT	CASRGERGPTDTQYF
.	.	TRBV9	TRBJ2-7	TGTGCCAGCAGCGATTCAGGGGATTACGAGCAGTACTTC	CASSDSGDYEQYF
.	.	TRBV11-2	TRBJ2-1	TGTGCCAGCAGCAGCGCCACTAGGTCGAATGAGCAGTTCTTC	CASSSATRSNEQFF
.	TRBD2	TRBV4-1	TRBJ2-2	TGCGCCAGCAGCCCACTGGCTAGCGGGGGAAACACCGGGGAGCTGTTTTTT	CASSPLASGGNTGELFF
.	TRBD2	TRBV9	TRBJ2-1	TGTGCCAGCAGCGGCGGGCTAGCGGGGGGAGGGGAGCAGTTCTTC	CASSGGLAGGGEQFF
.	.	TRBV16	TRBJ1-1	TGTGCCAGCAGCCAAGCTGTACGGAACACTGAAGCTTTCTTT	CASSQAVRNTEAFF
.	.	TRBV24-1	TRBJ1-2	TGTGCCACCAGTGACCCGACGGTAAACTATGGCTACACCTTC	CATSDPTVNYGYTF
.	.	TRBV5-6	TRBJ1-2	TGTGCCAGCAGCTTCGGGGCCCAAGGGGGTAACTATGGCTACACCTTC	CASSFGAQGGNYGYTF
.	.	TRBV4-1	TRBJ1-6	TGCGCCAGCAGCCAAGATAGTCACAGGGTTAATTCACCCCTCCACTTT	CASSQDSHRVNSPLHF
.	.	TRBV12-3/TRBV12-4	TRBJ2-3	TGTGCCAGTTCCGTGGTAGTTGTCACAGATACGCAGTATTTT	CASSVVVVTDTQYF
.	TRBD2	TRBV20-1	TRBJ2-3	TGCAGTGCTAGGGGAACTAGCGGGGGGGCCTATACGCAGTATTTT	CSARGTSGGAYTQYF
once	.	TRBV9	TRBJ1-2	TGTGCCAGCAGCGTAAGGGGGACTAACTATGGCTACACCTTC	CASSVRGTNYGYTF